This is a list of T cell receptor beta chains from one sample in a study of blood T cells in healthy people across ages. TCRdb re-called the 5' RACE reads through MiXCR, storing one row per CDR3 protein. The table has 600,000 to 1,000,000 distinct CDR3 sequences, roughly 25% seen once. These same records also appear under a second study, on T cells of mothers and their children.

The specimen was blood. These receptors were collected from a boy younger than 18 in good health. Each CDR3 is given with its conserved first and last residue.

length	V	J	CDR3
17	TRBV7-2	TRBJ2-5	CASTKGAGVLLGETQYF
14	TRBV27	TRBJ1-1	CASTPWTGNTEAFF
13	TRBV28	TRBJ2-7	CASYGTLVHEQYF
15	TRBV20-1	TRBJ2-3	CSGRDSSVPTDTQYF
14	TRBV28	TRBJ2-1	CASSLWQTRNEQFF
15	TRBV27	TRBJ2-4	CASMTGVAGLDIQYF
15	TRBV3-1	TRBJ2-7	CASSLLVTIPDEQYF
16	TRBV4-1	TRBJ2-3	CASSSLLAGDTDTQYF
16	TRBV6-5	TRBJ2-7	CASSYSTQRGAHEQYF
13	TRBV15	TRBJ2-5	CATSRDRVETQYF
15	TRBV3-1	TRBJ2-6	CASSRVGAGANVLTF
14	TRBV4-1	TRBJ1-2	CASSRGQRLGGYTF
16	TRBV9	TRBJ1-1	CASSVGWPGGDTEAFF
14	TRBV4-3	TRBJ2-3	CASSQMGGGDTQYF
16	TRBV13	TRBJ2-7	CASSSTREGAVREQYF
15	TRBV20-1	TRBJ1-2	CSAGEGTRGVYGYTF
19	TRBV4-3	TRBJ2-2	CASSQDDRDDVVDTGELFF
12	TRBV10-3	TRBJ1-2	CAISRQLYGYTF
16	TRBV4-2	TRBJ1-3	CASSQPDGSSGNTIYF
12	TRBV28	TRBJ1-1	CASSVRTGKAFF
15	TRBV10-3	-	CAISPASGNFNEQFF
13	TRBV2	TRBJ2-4	CASSVAGQVIQYF
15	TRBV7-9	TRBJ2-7	CASSYVGTSTYEQYF
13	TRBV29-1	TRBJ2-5	CSGGLLVGETQYF
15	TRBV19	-	CASSIDSGTAREQYF
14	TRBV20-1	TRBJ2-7	CSAMLTGQSYEQYF
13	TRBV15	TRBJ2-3	CATSPRLADTQYF
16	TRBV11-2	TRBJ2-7	CASSLAGPRGHYEQYF
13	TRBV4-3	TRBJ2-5	CASSQVPGETQYF
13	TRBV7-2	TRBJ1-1	CASSFAGIVEAFF
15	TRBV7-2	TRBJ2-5	CASSTQTGGRETQYF
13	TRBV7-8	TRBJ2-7	CASSGRTGYEQYF
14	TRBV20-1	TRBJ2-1	CSARGSGGYNEQFF
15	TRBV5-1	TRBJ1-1	CASSWEGQFNTEAFF
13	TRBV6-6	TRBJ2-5	CASKEGVKETQYF
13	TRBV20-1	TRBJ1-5	CSARRDGDQPQHF
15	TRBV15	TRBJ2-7	CATSRDRQAIYEQYF
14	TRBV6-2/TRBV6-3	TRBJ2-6	CASSYMTGANVLTF
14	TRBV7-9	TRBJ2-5	CASSVRAGQETQYF
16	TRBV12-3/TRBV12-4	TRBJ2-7	CASSFEANLQRSEQYF
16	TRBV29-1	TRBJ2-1	CSVEWGRAGEYNEQFF
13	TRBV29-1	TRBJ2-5	CSAGAGGEETQYF
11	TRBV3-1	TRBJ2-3	CASSQASQEYF